Each of the 5 T cell receptor beta chains below was sequenced from the same sample in a study of cytomegalovirus exposure and HLA in healthy donors. PCR employed 60 Vbeta and 13 Jbeta primers. The data were produced by immunoSEQ multiplex PCR, yet TCRdb's version contains in-frame clones alone and is incomplete. The repertoire consists of under 200,000 clones, with 60% to 75% occurring once and the leading ten covering roughly 3%. The sample comprised PBMCs. The source of these receptors is a woman aged 45-65 years in good health and CMV-seropositive.

The chain is built from TRBV9 and TRBJ2-3, with 12 bases lining up with TRBD2. Per germline, CDR1 SGDLS and CDR2 YYNGEE. J lost 2 bases, V lost 2 bases, and 3 bases had no gene match. The CDR3 runs 16 residues. CDR3 coding DNA: TGTGCCAGCAGCGTCACTAGCGGGGGGCACACAGATACGCAGTATTTT. Residues: CASSVTSGGHTDTQYF.

This clone is a singleton in its sample. The chain links TRBV7-3 to TRBJ2-6; 10 nucleotides agree with TRBD1. With 6 bases clipped from V and 1 base from J, the junction kept 9 bases outside the gene matches. The CDR3 spans 18 residues. Germline V gene lookup returns CDR1 SGHTA and CDR2 FQGTGA. CDR3 nucleotide sequence: TGTGCCAGCAGTATATCCGGGACAGGGGCATCTGGGGCCAACGTCCTGACTTTC. This translates into CASSISGTGASGANVLTF.

On this clone: The junction does not match germline at one end; this may be a read error. This chain uses TRBV9 with TRBJ2-7, with 10 bases aligning to TRBD1. The V gene's germline CDR1 is SGDLS and CDR2 YYNGEE. The CDR3 runs 14 residues. The CDR3 sequence is CTSSKGQGSYEQYF. CDR3 sequence (DNA): TGTACCAGCAGCAAGGGACAGGGGTCCTACGAGCAGTACTTC.

This clone was seen once. Other DNA sequences in this specimen translate into the identical CDR3. The gene calls are TRBV2 and TRBJ1-5; TRBD1 might be the D (5 bases). Germline lookup yields CDR1 SNHLY and CDR2 FYNNEI. This CDR3 is built from 13 residues. Trimming removed 4 bases at V and 2 bases at J, with 6 bases between. The CDR3 here is CASSGGGNQPQHF. The CDR3, as DNA: TGTGCCAGCAGTGGGGGGGGCAATCAGCCCCAGCATTTT.

The rearrangement joins TRBV2 to TRBJ1-1; D is undetermined. Germline V CDR1 and CDR2: SNHLY, FYNNEI. The ends were cut back, 3 bases at V and 1 base at J, with 9 bases in the middle. This CDR3 contains 14 residues. CDR3 sequence (DNA): TGTGCCAGCAGTGACGAGGGCGGGAACACTGAAGCTTTCTTT. Translating it yields CASSDEGGNTEAFF.